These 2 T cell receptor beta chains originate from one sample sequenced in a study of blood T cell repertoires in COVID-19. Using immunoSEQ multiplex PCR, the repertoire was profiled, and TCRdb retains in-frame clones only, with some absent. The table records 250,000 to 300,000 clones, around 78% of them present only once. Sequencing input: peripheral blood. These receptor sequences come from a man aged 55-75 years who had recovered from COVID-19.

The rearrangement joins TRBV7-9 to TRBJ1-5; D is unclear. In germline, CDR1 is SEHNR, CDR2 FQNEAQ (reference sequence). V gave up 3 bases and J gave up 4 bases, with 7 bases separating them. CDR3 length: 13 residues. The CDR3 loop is CASSFQVNQPQHF. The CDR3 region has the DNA TGTGCCAGCAGCTTCCAGGTAAATCAGCCCCAGCATTTT. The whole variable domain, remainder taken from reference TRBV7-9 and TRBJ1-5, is DTGVSQNPRHKITKRGQNVTFRCDPISEHNRLYWYRQTLGQGPEFLTYFQNEAQLEKSRLLSDRFSAERPKGSFSTLEIQRTEQGDSAMYLCASSFQVNQPQHFGDGTRLSIL.

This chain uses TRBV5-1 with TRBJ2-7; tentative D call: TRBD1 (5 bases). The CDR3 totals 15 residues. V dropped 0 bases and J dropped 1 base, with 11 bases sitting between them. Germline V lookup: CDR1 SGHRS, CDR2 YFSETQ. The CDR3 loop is CASSLAPGPSYEQYF. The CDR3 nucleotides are TGCGCCAGCAGCTTGGCGCCAGGGCCTTCCTACGAGCAGTACTTC.